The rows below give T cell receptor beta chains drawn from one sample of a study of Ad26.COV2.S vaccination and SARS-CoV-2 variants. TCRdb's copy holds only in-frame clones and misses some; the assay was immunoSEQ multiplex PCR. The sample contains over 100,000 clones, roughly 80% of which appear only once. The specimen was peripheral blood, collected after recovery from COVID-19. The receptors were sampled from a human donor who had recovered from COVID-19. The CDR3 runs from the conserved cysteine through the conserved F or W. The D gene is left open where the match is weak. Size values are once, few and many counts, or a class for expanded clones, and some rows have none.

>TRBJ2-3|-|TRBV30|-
TGTGCCTGGAAGCAGACAGATACGCAGTATTTT
CAWKQTDTQYF
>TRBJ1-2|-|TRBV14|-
TGTGCCAGCAGCCAAGATCTGGCAGGCCCCTATGGCTACACCTTC
CASSQDLAGPYGYTF
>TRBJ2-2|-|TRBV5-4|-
TGTGCCAGCAGCCCGGACCTTTCGAACACCGGGGAGCTGTTTTTT
CASSPDLSNTGELFF
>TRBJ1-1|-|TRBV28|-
TGTGCCAGCATAGACAGGGAAGCTTTCTTT
CASIDREAFF
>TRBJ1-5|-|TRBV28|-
TGTGCCAGCGGGGGCCCGGGAGAGAATCAGCCCCAGCATTTT
CASGGPGENQPQHF
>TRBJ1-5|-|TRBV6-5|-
TGTGCCACTAAACAGGCCAGTCCAGGCAATCAGCCCCAGCATTTT
CATKQASPGNQPQHF
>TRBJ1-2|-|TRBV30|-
TGTGCCTGGAGTGTTTCGGGATTAAGCGGCTATGGCTACACCTTC
CAWSVSGLSGYGYTF
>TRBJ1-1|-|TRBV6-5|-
TGTGCCAGCAGCTACGGGGGAGCCACTGAAGCTTTCTTT
CASSYGGATEAFF
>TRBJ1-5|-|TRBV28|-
TGTGCCAGCAGTTTGGAGGCAGCTCGGAGGCTTAATCAGCCCCAGCATTTT
CASSLEAARRLNQPQHF
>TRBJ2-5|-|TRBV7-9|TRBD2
TGTGCCAGCAGCTTAGACGGGGGGGCCGGTGAGACCCAGTACTTC
CASSLDGGAGETQYF
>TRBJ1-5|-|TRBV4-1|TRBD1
TGCGCCAGCAGCCAAGTACCGGGACAGGAGAACAATCAGCCCCAGCATTTT
CASSQVPGQENNQPQHF
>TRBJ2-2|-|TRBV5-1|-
TGCGCCAGCAGCTTGGCAGGGTCAGTGAACACCGGGGAGCTGTTTTTT
CASSLAGSVNTGELFF
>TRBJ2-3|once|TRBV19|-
TGTGCCAGTAGTGCTAAACAGGGTTTGGGCACAGATACGCAGTATTTT
CASSAKQGLGTDTQYF
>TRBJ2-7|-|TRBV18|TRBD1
TGTGCCAGCTCCGCCGGGACAGGGGGCTACGAGCAGTACTTC
CASSAGTGGYEQYF
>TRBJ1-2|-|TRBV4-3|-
TGCGCCAGCAGCCAAGATCCACAGGCGCGGGATGGCTACACCTTC
CASSQDPQARDGYTF
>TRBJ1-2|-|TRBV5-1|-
TGCGCCAGCAGCTTGACCTACCTTAGGGGGAGGGATGGCTACACCTTC
CASSLTYLRGRDGYTF
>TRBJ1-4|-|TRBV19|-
TGTGCCAGCGGACAGCTTAATGAAAAACTGTTTTTT
CASGQLNEKLFF
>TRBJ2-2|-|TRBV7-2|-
TGTGCCAGCAGCCCCGACGGCAACACCGGGGAGCTGTTTTTT
CASSPDGNTGELFF
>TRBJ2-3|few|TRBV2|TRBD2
TGTGCCAGCAGTGCTCCCGGGAGGGGAGATACGCAGTATTTT
CASSAPGRGDTQYF
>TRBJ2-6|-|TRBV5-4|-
TGTGCCAGCAGCTCAAAGGGCTCTGGGGCCAACGTCCTGACTTTC
CASSSKGSGANVLTF
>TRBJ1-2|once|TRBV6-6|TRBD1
TGTGCCAGCAGGACAGGGTTAAACTATGGCTACACCTTC
CASRTGLNYGYTF
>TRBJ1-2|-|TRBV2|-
TGTGCCAGCACCGAGACGCAAGCTAACTATGGCTACACCTTC
CASTETQANYGYTF
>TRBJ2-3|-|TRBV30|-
TGTGCCTACCGGGGGCTAGTTGGCACAGATACGCAGTATTTT
CAYRGLVGTDTQYF
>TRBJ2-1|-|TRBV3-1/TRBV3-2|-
TGTGCCAGCAGCCAAGACGGCCTAGCTGAGCAGTTCTTC
CASSQDGLAEQFF
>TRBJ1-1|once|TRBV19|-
TGTGCCAGGTCCTGCCCCTCATTT
CARSCPSF
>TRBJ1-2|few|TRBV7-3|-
TGTGCCAGCAGCTTTGACAGCAGCTATGGCTACACCTTC
CASSFDSSYGYTF
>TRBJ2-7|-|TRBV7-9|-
TGTGCCAGCAGCTTAACCGGGACTGGTTCTCTATACGAGCAGTACTTC
CASSLTGTGSLYEQYF
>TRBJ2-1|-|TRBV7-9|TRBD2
TGTGCCAGCAGCTTAGGACTAGCGGGGACCCCAGGCAATGAGCAGTTCTTC
CASSLGLAGTPGNEQFF
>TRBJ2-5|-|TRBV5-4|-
TGTGCCAGCAGCCTTGACAGGAGTCAAGAGACCCAGTACTTC
CASSLDRSQETQYF
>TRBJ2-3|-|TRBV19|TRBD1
TGTGCCAGTAGTTCACCCGGGACAGGGGGGTTTGCAGATACGCAGTATTTT
CASSSPGTGGFADTQYF
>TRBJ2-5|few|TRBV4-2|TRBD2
TGTGCCAGCAGCCAAGAGCTGCTAGCGGGGGGGGAGACCCAGTACTTC
CASSQELLAGGETQYF
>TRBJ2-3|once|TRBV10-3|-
TGTGCCATCAGTGCGGTCGCGAGCTCTAGCACAGATACGCAGTATTTT
CAISAVASSSTDTQYF
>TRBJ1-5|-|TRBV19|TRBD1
TGTGCCAGTAGTATGACAGGGGACCAGCCCCAGCATTTT
CASSMTGDQPQHF
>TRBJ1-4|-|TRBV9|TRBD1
TGTGCCAGCAGCACCAACGCCGGGACAGGGGTGGGGCATGAAAAACTGTTTTTT
CASSTNAGTGVGHEKLFF
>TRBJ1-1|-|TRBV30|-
TGTGCCTGGCAAGGTCCGGTGGGCACTGAAGCTTTCTTT
CAWQGPVGTEAFF
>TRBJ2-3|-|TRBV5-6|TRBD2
TGTGCCAGCAGCTTGCCGACTAGCCTTCTAGGGGTTTCGGATACGCAGTATTTT
CASSLPTSLLGVSDTQYF
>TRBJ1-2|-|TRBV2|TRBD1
TGTGCCAGCAGTGGACAGGGTAACTATGGCTACACCTTC
CASSGQGNYGYTF
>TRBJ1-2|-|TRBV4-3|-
TGCGCCAGCAGCCAAGAGGGGGGATCGCCTTTCTATGGCTACACCTTC
CASSQEGGSPFYGYTF
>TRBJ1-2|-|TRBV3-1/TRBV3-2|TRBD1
TGTGCCAGCAGCCAAGCCTCCGTCGGGACAGGGGATTGCACCTTC
CASSQASVGTGDCTF
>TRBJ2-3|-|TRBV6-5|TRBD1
TGTGCCAGCAGTTACCGTTGGACAGGGGGCACGGATACGCAGTATTTT
CASSYRWTGGTDTQYF
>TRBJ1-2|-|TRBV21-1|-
TGTGCCAGCAACCCCCGGTCCTTAGAGGGCTACACCTTC
CASNPRSLEGYTF
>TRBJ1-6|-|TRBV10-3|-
TGTGCCATCAGTGAGTCTGGTAATTCACCCCTCCACTTT
CAISESGNSPLHF
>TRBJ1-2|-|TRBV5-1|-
TGCGCCAGCGGGGGGACCGAGGGGCTTAACTATGGCTACACCTTC
CASGGTEGLNYGYTF
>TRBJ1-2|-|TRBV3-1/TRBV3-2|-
TGTGCCAGCAGCCAAGAAAGGACAGCCTACTATGGCTACACCTTC
CASSQERTAYYGYTF
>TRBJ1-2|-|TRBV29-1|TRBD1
TGCAGCGCCGCGAGGCCGGGACAGAACTATGGCTACACCTTC
CSAARPGQNYGYTF
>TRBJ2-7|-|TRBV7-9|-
TGTGCCAGCAGCCCAAGAGGAAGGAAGGGGTACGAGCAGTACTTC
CASSPRGRKGYEQYF
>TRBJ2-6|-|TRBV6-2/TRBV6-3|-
TGTGCCAGCAGTTCGACAGGCTCTGGGGCCAACGTCCTGACTTTC
CASSSTGSGANVLTF
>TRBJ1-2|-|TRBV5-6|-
TGTGCCAGCAGTAGGACAATGGGGACTAACTATGGCTACACCTTC
CASSRTMGTNYGYTF
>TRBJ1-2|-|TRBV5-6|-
TGTGCCAGCAGCTATGGGCAGGGTGGTGTCAATATGTATGGCTACACCTTC
CASSYGQGGVNMYGYTF